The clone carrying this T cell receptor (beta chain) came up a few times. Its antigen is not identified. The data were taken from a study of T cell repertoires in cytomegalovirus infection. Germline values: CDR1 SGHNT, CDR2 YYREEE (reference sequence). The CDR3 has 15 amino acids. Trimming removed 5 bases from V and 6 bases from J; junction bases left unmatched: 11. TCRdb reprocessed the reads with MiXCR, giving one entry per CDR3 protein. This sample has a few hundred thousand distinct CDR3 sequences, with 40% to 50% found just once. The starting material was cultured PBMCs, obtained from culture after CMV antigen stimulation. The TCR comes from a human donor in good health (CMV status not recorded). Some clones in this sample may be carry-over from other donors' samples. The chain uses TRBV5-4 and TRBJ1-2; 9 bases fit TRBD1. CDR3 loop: CASRSPGQGLHGYTF. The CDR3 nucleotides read TGTGCCAGCAGATCTCCGGGACAGGGTTTGCATGGCTACACCTTC.